These 7 T cell receptor beta chains share one sample of origin, sequenced in a study of T cell repertoires in cytomegalovirus infection. Which antigens these TCRs recognize remains unknown. Via MiXCR, TCRdb re-called the reads, giving one row per CDR3 protein. The top ten hold over 12% of the sample, which has fewer than 1,000,000 distinct CDR3 sequences, approximately 31% seen once. The material sequenced was cultured CD8+ T cells from PBMCs, taken from culture after CMV antigen stimulation. These receptors were obtained from a human donor in good health (CMV status not recorded). Some clones in this sample may be carry-over from other donors' samples.

This clonotype was seen only a few times. This rearrangement joins TRBV6-5 to TRBJ2-5; TRBD1 matches at 8 bases. CDR3 size: 17 residues. The J segment lost 3 bases and the V segment lost 6 bases, leaving 15 bases of the junction unmatched. Germline V gene data show CDR1 as MNHEY and CDR2 as SVGAGI. The CDR3 coding sequence is TGTGCCAGCAGCATCTGGACAGGGAGGAGTTGGGAAGAGACCCAGTACTTC. This codes for CASSIWTGRSWEETQYF.

This clonotype was observed many times. The genes are TRBV7-2 and TRBJ1-6; no firm D call. Looked up from germline, CDR1 is SGHTA and CDR2 is FQGNSA. The CDR3 spans 16 residues. V was shortened by 3 bases and J by 5 bases, with 14 bases between the two germline ends. In nucleotides, the CDR3 is TGTGCCAGCAGCTTTGAAGAGTTTTACCATAATTCACCCCTCCACTTT. As protein: CASSFEEFYHNSPLHF.

The rearrangement links TRBV11-2 to TRBJ2-1, with TRBD2 matching 11 bases. Germline CDR1 reads SGHAT; CDR2 reads FQNNGV. CDR3 length: 16 amino acids. Trimming removed 5 bases from V and 5 bases from J; junction bases left unmatched: 8. The CDR3, as DNA: TGTGCCAGCAGCAACAGCGGGACTAGCGGAAACAATGAGCAGTTCTTC. Its protein is CASSNSGTSGNNEQFF.

The rearrangement joins TRBV11-2 to TRBJ1-6; D is ambiguous. V lost 1 base and J lost 14, with 15 bases in between. This CDR3 is built from 14 residues. Germline CDR1 reads SGHAT; CDR2 reads FQNNGV. In DNA, the CDR3 is TGTGCCAGCAGCTTAGCCGGCCCTTGGGTGTCCCTCCACTTT. The encoded protein is CASSLAGPWVSLHF.

V and J are TRBV6-2 or TRBV6-3 and TRBJ2-1; 10 nucleotides align to TRBD1. V gave up 8 bases and J gave up 5 bases; unmatched junction bases: 12. CDR1 MNHEY and CDR2 SVGEGT come from the germline V gene. The CDR3 has 16 residues. CDR3 loop: CASSLRGQGYHNEQFF. The CDR3 DNA follows: TGTGCCAGCTCCCTAAGGGGACAGGGGTACCACAATGAGCAGTTCTTC.

V gene TRBV11-2 combines with J gene TRBJ2-1, with 11 bases fitting TRBD2. The CDR3 is 16 amino acids. The germline V gene has CDR1 SGHAT and CDR2 FQNNGV. V lost 2 bases to trimming and J lost 8 bases; unmatched junction nucleotides: 8. The CDR3 here is CASSLMGLAVSDEQFF. In nucleotides, the CDR3 is TGTGCCAGCAGCTTAATGGGACTAGCGGTTTCGGATGAGCAGTTCTTC.

Turning to this clonotype: At one end the junction does not follow the germline gene, possibly because of a read error. The V call is TRBV7-3, the J call TRBJ2-3; 7 bases fit TRBD1. Germline V lookup: CDR1 SGHTA, CDR2 FQGTGA. The CDR3 runs to 15 residues. CDR3 DNA sequence: TGTGCCAGCAGCCCTTGGGGGACAGAGGGAGATAAGCAGTATTTT. Translating gives CASSPWGTEGDKQYF.